What follows describes a single TCR beta chain. The antigen is not known. This specimen belongs to a study of CD8+CD57+ T cells in acquired aplastic anemia. On the study more broadly: The sorted CD4+ and CD8+ cells yielded an average around 3.2 ug of DNA. There were roughly 9.8 million reads, on average, for CD4+ cells from healthy donors. Overall study results and limits: Simpson's diversity of CD8+ cells was not significantly different in patients compared with controls. Fewer than 30 CD8+ CDR3 sequences were shared between patients and controls.

Template material for TCR beta VDJ and CDR3 profiling consisted of genomic DNA. A single record per CDR3 protein comes from TCRdb applying MiXCR to the reads. The sample consists of 150,000 to 200,000 distinct CDR3 sequences, less than 55% of them appearing once. V lost 5 bases and J lost 1, with 20 bases in between. This CDR3 region has 17 residues. Germline V gene sequence: CDR1 ENHRY, CDR2 SYGVKD. The receptor was derived from a human donor in good health. The V call is TRBV10-3, the J call TRBJ1-1; a weak D match, TRBD1 (5 bases). Sample: sorted CD4+, CD8+, or CD8+CD57+ T cells (not recorded which) from PBMCs. The CDR3 DNA follows: TGTGCCATCAGTACCCGCCCTACTGGACACAGGAACACTGAAGCTTTCTTT. Its translation is CAISTRPTGHRNTEAFF.